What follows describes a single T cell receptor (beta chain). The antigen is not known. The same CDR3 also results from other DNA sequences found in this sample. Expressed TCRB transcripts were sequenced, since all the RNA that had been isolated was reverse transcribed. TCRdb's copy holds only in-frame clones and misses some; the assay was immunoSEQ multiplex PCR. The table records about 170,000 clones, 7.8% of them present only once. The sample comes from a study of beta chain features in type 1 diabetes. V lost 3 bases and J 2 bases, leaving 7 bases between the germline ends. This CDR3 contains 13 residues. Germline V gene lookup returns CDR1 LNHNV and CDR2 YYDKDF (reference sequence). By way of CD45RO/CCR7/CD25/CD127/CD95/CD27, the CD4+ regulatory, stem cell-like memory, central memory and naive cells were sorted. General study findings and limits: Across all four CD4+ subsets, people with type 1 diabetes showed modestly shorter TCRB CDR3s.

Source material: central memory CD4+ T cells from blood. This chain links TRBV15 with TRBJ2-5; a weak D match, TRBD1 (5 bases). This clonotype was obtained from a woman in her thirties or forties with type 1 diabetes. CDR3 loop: CATSRDTQETQYF. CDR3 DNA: TGTGCCACCAGCAGGGACACACAAGAGACCCAGTACTTC.